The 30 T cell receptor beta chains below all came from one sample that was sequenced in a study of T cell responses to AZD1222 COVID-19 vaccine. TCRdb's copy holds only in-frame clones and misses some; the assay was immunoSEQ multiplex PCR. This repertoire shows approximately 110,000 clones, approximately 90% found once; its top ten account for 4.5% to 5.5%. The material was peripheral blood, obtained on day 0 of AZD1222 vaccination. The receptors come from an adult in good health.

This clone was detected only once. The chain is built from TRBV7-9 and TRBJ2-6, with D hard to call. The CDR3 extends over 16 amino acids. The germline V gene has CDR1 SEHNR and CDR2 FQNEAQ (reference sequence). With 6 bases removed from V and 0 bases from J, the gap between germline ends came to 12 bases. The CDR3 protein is CASRIAQDSGANVLTF. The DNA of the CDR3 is TGTGCCAGCAGGATAGCCCAGGACTCTGGGGCCAACGTCCTGACTTTC.

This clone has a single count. CDR3 loop: CASSQVLAGEQYF. The DNA of the CDR3 is TGTGCCAGCAGCCAAGTACTAGCGGGGGAGCAGTACTTC. J is TRBJ2-7 and V is TRBV3-1 (or the pseudogene TRBV3-2), with 10 bases that match TRBD2. CDR3 length equals 13 residues. Looked up from germline, CDR1 is LGHDT and CDR2 is YNNKEL (reference sequence). J lost 7 bases, V lost 1 base, and 1 base had no gene match.

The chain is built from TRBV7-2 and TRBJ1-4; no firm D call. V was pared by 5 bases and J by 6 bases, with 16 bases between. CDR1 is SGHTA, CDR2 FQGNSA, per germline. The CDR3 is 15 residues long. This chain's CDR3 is CASSPAATAYEKLFF. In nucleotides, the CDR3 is TGTGCCAGCAGCCCCGCGGCCACAGCGTATGAAAAACTGTTTTTT.

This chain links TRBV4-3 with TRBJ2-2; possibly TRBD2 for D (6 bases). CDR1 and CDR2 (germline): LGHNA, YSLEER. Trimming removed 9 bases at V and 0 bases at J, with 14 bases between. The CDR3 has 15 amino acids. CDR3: CASGAAGPNTGELFF. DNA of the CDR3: TGCGCCAGTGGCGCGGCGGGGCCGAACACCGGGGAGCTGTTTTTT.

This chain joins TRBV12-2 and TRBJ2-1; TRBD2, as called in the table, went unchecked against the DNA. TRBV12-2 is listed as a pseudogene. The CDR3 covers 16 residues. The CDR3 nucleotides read TGTGCAAGTCGCCTTAGCGTTGGCGGGAGGGCCGGGGAGCAGTTCTTC. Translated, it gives CASRLSVGGRAGEQFF.

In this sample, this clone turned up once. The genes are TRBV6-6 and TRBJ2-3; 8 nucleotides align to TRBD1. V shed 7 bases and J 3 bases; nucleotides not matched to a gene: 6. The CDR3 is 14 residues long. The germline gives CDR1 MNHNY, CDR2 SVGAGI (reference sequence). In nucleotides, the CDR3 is TGTGCCAGCACCGAGACAGGGGTTACAGATACGCAGTATTTT. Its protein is CASTETGVTDTQYF.

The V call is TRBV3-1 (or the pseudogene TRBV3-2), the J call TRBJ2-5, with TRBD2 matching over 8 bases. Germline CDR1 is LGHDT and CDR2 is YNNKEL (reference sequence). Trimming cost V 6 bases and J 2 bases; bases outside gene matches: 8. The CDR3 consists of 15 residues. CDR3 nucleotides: TGTGCCAGCAGTCCCCTCGTAGCGGGGCAAGAGACCCAGTACTTC. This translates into CASSPLVAGQETQYF.

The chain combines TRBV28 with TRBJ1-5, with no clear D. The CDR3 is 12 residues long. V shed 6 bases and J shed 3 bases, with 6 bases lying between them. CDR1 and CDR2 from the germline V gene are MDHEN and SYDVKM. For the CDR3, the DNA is TGTGCCAGCAGCAACCTCAATCAGCCCCAGCATTTT. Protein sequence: CASSNLNQPQHF.

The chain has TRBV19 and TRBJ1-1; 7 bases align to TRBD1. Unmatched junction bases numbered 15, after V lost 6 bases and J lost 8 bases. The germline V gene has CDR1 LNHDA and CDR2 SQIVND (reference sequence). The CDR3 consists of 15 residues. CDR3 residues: CASSPHLFKQGEAFF. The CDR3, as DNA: TGTGCCAGTAGCCCTCACCTATTTAAACAGGGGGAAGCTTTCTTT. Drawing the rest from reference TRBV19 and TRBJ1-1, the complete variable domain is DGGITQSPKYLFRKEGQNVTLSCEQNLNHDAMYWYRQDPGQGLRLIYYSQIVNDFQKGDIAEGYSVSREKKESFPLTVTSAQKNPTAFYLCASSPHLFKQGEAFFGQGTRLTVV.

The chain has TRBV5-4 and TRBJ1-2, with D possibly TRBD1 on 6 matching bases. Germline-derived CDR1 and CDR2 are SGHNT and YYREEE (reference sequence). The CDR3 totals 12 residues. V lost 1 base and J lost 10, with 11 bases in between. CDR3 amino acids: CASSLWQGTYTF. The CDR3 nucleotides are TGTGCCAGCAGCTTGTGGCAGGGGACCTACACCTTC.

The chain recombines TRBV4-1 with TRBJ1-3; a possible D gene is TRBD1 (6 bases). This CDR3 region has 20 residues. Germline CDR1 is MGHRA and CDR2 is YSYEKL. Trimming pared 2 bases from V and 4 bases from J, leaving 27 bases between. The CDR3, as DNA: TGCGCCAGCAGCCAATACACCCGGCCCCTACAGGGACGGGGAGGAAACACCATATATTTT. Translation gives CASSQYTRPLQGRGGNTIYF.

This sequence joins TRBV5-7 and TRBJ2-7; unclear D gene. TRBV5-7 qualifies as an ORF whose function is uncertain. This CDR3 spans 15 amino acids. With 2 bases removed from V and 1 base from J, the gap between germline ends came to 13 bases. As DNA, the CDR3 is TGTGCCAGCAGCTTTGACATGTCGGAATCCTACGAGCAGTACTTC. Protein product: CASSFDMSESYEQYF.

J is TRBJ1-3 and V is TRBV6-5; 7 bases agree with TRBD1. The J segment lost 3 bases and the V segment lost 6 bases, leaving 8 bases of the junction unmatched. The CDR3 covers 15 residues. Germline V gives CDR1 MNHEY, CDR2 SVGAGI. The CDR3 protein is CASRPTGLGGNTIYF. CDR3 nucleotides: TGTGCCAGCAGACCGACAGGGTTAGGTGGAAACACCATATATTTT.

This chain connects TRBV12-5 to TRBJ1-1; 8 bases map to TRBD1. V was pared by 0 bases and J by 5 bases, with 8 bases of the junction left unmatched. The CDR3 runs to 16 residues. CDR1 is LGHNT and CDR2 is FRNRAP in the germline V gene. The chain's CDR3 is CASGLVVDRGQTEAFF. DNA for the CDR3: TGTGCTAGTGGTTTGGTAGTCGACAGGGGACAGACTGAAGCTTTCTTT.

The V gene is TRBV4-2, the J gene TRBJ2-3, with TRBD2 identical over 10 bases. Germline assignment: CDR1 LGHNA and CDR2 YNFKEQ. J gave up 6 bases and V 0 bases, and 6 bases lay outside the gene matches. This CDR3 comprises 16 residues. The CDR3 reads CASSQDQAGGMDTQYF. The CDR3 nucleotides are TGTGCCAGCAGCCAAGATCAAGCGGGAGGGATGGATACGCAGTATTTT.

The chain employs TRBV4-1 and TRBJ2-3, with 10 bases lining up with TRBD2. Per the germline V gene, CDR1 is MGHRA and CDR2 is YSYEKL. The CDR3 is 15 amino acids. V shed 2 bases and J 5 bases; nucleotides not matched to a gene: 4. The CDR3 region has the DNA TGCGCCAGCAGCCAATTAGCGGGAGGCGGAGATACGCAGTATTTT. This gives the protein CASSQLAGGGDTQYF.

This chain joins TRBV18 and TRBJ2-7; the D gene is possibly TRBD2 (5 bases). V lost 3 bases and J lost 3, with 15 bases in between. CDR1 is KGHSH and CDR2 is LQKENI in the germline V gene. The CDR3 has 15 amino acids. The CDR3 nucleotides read TGTGCCAGCTCACCCCAAATAGGAGGAAGCTACGAGCAGTACTTC. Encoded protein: CASSPQIGGSYEQYF.

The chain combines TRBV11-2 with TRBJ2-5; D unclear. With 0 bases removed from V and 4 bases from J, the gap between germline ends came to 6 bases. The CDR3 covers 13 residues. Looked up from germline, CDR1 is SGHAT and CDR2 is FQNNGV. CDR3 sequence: CASSLDVSETQYF. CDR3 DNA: TGTGCCAGCAGCTTAGATGTTTCAGAGACCCAGTACTTC.

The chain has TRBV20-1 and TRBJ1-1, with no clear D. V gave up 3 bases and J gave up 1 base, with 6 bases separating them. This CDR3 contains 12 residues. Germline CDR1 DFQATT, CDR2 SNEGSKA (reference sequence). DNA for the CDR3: TGCAGTGCTAGTCCGACGAACACTGAAGCTTTCTTT. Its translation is CSASPTNTEAFF.

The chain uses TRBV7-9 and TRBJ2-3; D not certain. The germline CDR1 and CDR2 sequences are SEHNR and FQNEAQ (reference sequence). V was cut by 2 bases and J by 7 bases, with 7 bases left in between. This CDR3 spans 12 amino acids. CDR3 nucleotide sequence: TGTGCCAGCAGCTTATGGCAGCATACGCAGTATTTT. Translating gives CASSLWQHTQYF.

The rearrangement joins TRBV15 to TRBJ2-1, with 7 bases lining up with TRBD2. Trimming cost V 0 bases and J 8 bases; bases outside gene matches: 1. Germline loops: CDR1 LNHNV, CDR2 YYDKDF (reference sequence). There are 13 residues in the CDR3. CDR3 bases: TGTGCCACCAGCAGAGAAGGGAGGGATGAGCAGTTCTTC. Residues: CATSREGRDEQFF.

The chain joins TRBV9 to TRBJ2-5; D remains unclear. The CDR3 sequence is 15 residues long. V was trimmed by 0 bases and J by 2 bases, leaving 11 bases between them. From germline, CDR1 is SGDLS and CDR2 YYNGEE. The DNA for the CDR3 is TGTGCCAGCAGCGTAGGGGGTCGGGCTCAAGAGACCCAGTACTTC. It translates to CASSVGGRAQETQYF.

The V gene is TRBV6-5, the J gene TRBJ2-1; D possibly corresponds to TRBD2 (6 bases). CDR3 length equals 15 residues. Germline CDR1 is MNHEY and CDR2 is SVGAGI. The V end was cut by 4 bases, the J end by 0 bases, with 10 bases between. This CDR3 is CASSSAGSSYNEQFF. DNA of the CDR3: TGTGCCAGCAGTTCCGCGGGGAGCTCCTACAATGAGCAGTTCTTC.

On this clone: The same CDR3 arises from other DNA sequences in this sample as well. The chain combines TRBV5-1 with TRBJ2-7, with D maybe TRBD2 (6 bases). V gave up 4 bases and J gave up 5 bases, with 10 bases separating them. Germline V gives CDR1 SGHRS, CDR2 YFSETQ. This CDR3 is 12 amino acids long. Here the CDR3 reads CASSLGGDEQYF. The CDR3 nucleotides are TGCGCCAGCAGCCTTGGCGGGGACGAGCAGTACTTC.

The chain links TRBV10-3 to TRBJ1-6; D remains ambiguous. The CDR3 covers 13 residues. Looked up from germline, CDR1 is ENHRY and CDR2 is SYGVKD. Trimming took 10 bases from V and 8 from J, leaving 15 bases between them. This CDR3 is CATVRTQDSPLHF. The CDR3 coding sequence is TGTGCCACCGTACGAACCCAGGATTCACCCCTCCACTTT.

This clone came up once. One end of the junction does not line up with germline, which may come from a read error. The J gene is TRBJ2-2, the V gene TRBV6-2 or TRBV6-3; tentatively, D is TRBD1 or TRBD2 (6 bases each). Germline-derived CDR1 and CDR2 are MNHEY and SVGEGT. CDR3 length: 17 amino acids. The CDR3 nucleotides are TGTGCCAGCAGTTATATGGGGGGCGCGTCTGGGACCGTGGAGCTGTTTTTT. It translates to CASSYMGGASGTVELFF.

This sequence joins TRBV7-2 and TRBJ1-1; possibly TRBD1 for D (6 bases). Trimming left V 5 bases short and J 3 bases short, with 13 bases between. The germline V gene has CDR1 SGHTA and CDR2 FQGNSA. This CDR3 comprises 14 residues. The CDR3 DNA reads TGTGCCAGCAGCCAAAACGGGGGCGACACTGAAGCTTTCTTT. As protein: CASSQNGGDTEAFF.

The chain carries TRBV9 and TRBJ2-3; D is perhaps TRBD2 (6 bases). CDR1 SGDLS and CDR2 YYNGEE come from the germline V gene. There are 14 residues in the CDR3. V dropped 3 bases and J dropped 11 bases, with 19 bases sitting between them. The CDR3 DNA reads TGTGCCAGCAGCGGCCAATATGGAGGGAGAGGGCAGTATTTT. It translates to CASSGQYGGRGQYF.

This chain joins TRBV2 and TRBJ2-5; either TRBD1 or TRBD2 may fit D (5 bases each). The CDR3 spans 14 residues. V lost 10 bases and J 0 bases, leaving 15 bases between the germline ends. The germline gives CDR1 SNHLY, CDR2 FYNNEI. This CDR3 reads CAKLRDGNQETQYF. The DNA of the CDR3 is TGTGCCAAACTCCGGGACGGAAACCAAGAGACCCAGTACTTC.

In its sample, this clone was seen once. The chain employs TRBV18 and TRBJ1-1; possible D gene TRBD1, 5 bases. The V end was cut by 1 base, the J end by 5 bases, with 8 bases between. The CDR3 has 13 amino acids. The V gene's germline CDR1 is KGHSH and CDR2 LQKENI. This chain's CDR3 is CASSPRGETEAFF. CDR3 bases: TGTGCCAGCTCACCACGGGGGGAGACTGAAGCTTTCTTT.